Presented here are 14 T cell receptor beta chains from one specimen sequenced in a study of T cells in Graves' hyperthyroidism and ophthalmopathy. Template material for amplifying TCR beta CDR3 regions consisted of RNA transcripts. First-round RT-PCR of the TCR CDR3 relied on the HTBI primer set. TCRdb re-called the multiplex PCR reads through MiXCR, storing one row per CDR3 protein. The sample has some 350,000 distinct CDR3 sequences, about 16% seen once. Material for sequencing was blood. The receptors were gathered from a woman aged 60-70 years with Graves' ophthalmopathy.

CDR3 bases: TGTGCCAGCAGCGTGGGACAGACTAGCACAGATACGCAGTATTTT. This translates into CASSVGQTSTDTQYF. This rearrangement joins TRBV12-3 or TRBV12-4 to TRBJ2-3, with TRBD1 matching over 7 bases. The length of the CDR3 is 15 residues. Losses at the gene ends were 6 bases for V and 0 bases for J; bases not matched to a gene: 6.

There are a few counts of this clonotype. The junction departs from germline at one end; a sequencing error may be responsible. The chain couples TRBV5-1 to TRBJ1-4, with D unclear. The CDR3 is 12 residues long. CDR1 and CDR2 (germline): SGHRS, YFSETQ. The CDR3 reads CASGPDNDKLFF. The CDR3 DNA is TGCGCCAGCGGCCCAGACAATGACAAACTGTTTTTT.

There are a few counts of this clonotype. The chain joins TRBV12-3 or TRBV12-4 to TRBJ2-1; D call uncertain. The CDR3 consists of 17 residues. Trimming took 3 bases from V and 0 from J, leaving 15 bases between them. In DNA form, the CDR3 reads TGTGCCAGCAGTTTCCAGACTGGAGCAAGCTCCTACAATGAGCAGTTCTTC. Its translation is CASSFQTGASSYNEQFF.

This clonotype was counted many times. The DNA of the CDR3 is TGTGCCAGCAGTTTAAGGGAACAAGAGACCCAGTACTTC. Translation gives CASSLREQETQYF. V usage is TRBV12-3 or TRBV12-4 and J usage is TRBJ2-5; D unclear. V gave up 2 bases and J gave up 2 bases, with 6 bases separating them. The CDR3 contains 13 residues.

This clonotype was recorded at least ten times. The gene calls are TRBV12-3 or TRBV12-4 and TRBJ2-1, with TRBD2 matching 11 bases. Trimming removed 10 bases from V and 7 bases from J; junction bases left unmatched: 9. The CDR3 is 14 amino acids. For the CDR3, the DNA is TGTGCCACCGCGACTAGCGGGACAGGTAATGAGCAGTTCTTC. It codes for CATATSGTGNEQFF.

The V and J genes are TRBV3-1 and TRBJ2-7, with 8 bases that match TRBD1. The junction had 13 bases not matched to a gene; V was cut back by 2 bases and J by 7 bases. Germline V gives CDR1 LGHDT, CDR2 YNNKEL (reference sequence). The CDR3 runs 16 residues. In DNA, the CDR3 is TGTGCCAGCAGCCAATACGGGACAGGAGGTTTCTGGGAGCAGTACTTC. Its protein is CASSQYGTGGFWEQYF.

CDR3 DNA: TGTGCCAGCAGTGTTTTCGATAGCAATCAGCCCCAGCATTTT. This encodes CASSVFDSNQPQHF. V is TRBV2 and J is TRBJ1-5; D gene uncertain. Germline V gene sequence: CDR1 SNHLY, CDR2 FYNNEI. The ends were cut back, 4 bases at V and 0 bases at J, with 7 bases in the middle. CDR3 size: 14 residues. Filled out from reference TRBV2 and TRBJ1-5, the complete variable domain reads EPEVTQTPSHQVTQMGQEVILRCVPISNHLYFYWYRQILGQKVEFLVSFYNNEISEKSEIFDDQFSVERPDGSNFTLKIRSTKLEDSAMYFCASSVFDSNQPQHFGDGTRLSIL.

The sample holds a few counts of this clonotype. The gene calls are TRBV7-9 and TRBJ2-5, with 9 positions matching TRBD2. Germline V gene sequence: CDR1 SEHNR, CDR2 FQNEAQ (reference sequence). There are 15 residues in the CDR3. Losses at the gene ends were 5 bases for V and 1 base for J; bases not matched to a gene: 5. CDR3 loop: CASSKPGLAQETQYF. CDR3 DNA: TGTGCCAGCAGCAAGCCGGGACTAGCCCAAGAGACCCAGTACTTC.

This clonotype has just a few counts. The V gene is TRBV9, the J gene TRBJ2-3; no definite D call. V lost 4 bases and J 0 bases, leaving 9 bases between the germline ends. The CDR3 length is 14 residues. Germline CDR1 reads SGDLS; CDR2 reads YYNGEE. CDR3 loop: CASSSSFSTDTQYF. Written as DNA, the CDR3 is TGTGCCAGCAGCTCCTCCTTTAGCACAGATACGCAGTATTTT.

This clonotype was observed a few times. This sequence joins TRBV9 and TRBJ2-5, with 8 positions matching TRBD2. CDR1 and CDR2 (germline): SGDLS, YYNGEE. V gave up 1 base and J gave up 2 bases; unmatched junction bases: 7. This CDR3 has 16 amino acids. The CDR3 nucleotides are TGTGCCAGCAGCGTACAAGCGGGAGAGGGACAAGAGACCCAGTACTTC. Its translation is CASSVQAGEGQETQYF. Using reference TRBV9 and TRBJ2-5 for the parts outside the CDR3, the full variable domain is DSGVTQTPKHLITATGQRVTLRCSPRSGDLSVYWYQQSLDQGLQFLIQYYNGEERAKGNILERFSAQQFPDLHSELNLSSLELGDSALYFCASSVQAGEGQETQYFGPGTRLLVL.

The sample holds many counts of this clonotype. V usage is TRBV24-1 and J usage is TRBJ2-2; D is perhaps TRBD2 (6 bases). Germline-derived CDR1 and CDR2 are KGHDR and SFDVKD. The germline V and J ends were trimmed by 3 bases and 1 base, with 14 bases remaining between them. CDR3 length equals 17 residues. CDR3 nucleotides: TGTGCCACCAGTGATGAATCGGGGGAGATGAACACCGGGGAGCTGTTTTTT. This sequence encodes CATSDESGEMNTGELFF.

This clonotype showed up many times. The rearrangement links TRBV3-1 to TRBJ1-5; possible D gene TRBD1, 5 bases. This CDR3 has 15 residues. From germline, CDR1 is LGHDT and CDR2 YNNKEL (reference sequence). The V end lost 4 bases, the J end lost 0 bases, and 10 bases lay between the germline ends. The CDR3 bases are TGTGCCAGCAGCCCGGGACTCTATAGCAATCAGCCCCAGCATTTT. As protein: CASSPGLYSNQPQHF.

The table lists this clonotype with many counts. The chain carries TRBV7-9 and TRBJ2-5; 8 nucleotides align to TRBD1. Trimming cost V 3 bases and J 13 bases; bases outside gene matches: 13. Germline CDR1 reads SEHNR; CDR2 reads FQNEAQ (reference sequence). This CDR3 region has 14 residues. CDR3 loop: CASSLSGQGGLRYF. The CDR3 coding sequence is TGTGCCAGCAGCTTGTCTGGACAGGGAGGCTTGAGGTACTTC.

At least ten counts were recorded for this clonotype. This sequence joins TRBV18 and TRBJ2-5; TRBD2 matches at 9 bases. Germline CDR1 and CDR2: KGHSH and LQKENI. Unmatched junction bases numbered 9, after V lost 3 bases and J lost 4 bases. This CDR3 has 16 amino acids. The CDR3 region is CASSPQGSGRVETQYF. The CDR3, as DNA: TGTGCCAGCTCACCCCAAGGTAGCGGGAGAGTAGAGACCCAGTACTTC.